This T cell receptor (beta chain) emerged from a study of blood T cells in healthy people across ages (dated by TCRdb to the mid-2010s). Background for the entire study: Template switching captured roughly one uniquely barcoded TCR beta cDNA molecule per two T cells in model experiments. The donors were split into four age groups: young (average roughly 15 years), middle-aged (39), aged (approximately 59) and long-lived (roughly 77). For two donors (one aged 18 to 30 and one aged 80 or older), the study analyzed two additional independent replicas of 1 million unique cDNA reads from the same blood draw. The study measured age-related changes in TCR beta repertoire diversity using deep sequencing normalized with unique cDNA molecular identifiers.

Library method: 5' RACE. Sequencing was performed on an Illumina HiSeq 2500. The second PCR ran for about 6 to 12 cycles and used a J-beta primer mix along with a sample-barcoded 5' primer. A unique molecular identifier was introduced onto each TCR beta cDNA molecule by a template-switch 5' adaptor carrying 12 random nucleotides. Each sample yielded at least 2.5 million CDR3-containing paired-end reads. First-strand cDNA synthesis was performed from all RNA using the Mint cDNA synthesis kit, with priming by a TRBC-specific oligonucleotide. Following uracil-DNA glycosylase treatment, a first 18-cycle PCR with universal primers M1SS and BC2_uni_R was performed on all cDNA. Processing in the source paper ran as follows. For normalization, 1 million high-quality reads were randomly selected from each sample, with every read carrying a distinct molecular identifier. Reads with shared molecular identifiers were discarded instead of being binned into consensus sequences. MiTCR, set to a Q25 quality threshold and the strictest error-elimination algorithm, was used for CDR3 identification, clonotype clustering and error correction. Lower-bound total TCR beta diversity was estimated with a nonparametric unseen species model using Euler transformation. The public reads were reprocessed in TCRdb via fastp at Q25 and MiXCR, keeping in-frame beta chains. Entries that share a CDR3 protein sequence are merged under the most common genes and DNA. It is TCRdb's table, rather than the study itself, that gives the V and J calls and clone size. This sample holds nearly 800,000 distinct CDR3 sequences; approximately 25% were observed only once. The ten largest clonotypes hold 3.7% of the sample.

Paper-wide results and their limitations: Observed TCR beta diversity per million T cells fell roughly linearly with age, and a significant reduction was already apparent by age roughly 40. Compared with the aged group, more naive CD4+ T cells, fewer expanded clones and increased TCR diversity were shown by the long-lived group, suggesting age selection. The CMV infection status of donors was not known, potentially confounding age-related changes in expanded clonotypes. Observed TCR beta diversity correlated strongly with the percentage of naive T cells measured by flow cytometry. Conclusive comparison of naive and antigen-experienced compartments was prevented by the profiling of bulk unsorted PBMCs. Total diversity estimates from one million sequenced T cells were considered lower bounds and underestimates.

V loses 4 bases, J loses 7 bases, and the germline ends lie 19 bases apart. Counted from cysteine to phenylalanine, this CDR3 has 15 amino acids. Of the read, only the CDR3 DNA is kept; its 45 bases are in frame from base 1. For CDR1 and CDR2, the germline V gene lists MDHEN and SYDVKM. The roughly 39 donors, aged roughly 6 to 95 years, were systemically healthy Caucasian individuals from Russia. About 10 milliliters of peripheral blood were drawn from each donor into EDTA-treated Vacutainer tubes. Ficoll-Paque density-gradient centrifugation was used to isolate PBMCs, with at least 6 million obtained per sample. Total RNA was extracted from PBMCs with Trizol reagent, with at least 5 micrograms obtained per sample. The percentages of naive CD45RAhigh/CD27high T cells were determined by flow cytometry on a PBMC aliquot from every donor. This clonotype came up a few times. Which antigen it targets is not known. The sample holds no much larger clone one base away, and base qualities are not on file.

The sample was also reused in another study, on T cells of mothers and their children. From the second report: Nine systemically healthy Caucasian individuals, comprising three mothers and their six children, were included as donors. cDNA synthesis consumed the entire amount of extracted RNA, loaded at 1.5 ug RNA in each 15 ul reaction. In the second PCR, sample barcodes and 2-4 random nucleotides were introduced via the M1S primer. Each mother yielded over 8.5 million TCR beta CDR3 reads and each child roughly 3 million reads. Thymic selection similarly shapes TCR recombination output in related and unrelated pairs, with minor effect from inherited differences. Normalized repertoire overlap in related mother-child pairs was always slightly higher than in unrelated mother-child pairs, but the difference was never significant. With a sensitivity of approximately 93 clones per million clonotypes, no persistent microchimeric T cell clones were detected. To look for features that set related mother-child pairs apart from unrelated individuals, the researchers ran deep NGS to compare the TCR beta repertoires of mothers and children. On average, the children were roughly 10 +/- 4 years old, while the mothers were about 40 +/- 4 years old. After adapter ligation with NEBNext reagents, the libraries were sequenced on Illumina HiSeq 2000 with 100+100 nt paired-end reads. To prevent cross-contamination, the mother and child libraries were prepared a month apart and were sequenced in separate runs. Each donor had between roughly 500,000 and 2,200,000 distinct TCR beta clonotypes identified. Naive TCR beta clonotypes were estimated from low-frequency clonotypes matched to each donor's FACS-determined naive share, without sorting.

The origin of this receptor is a boy younger than 18 in good health. The chain was built from TRBV28 and TRBJ1-2, and the D gene may be TRBD1, 5 bases matching. Sequencing input: blood. At the DNA level, the sequence is TGTGCCAGCAGTTATAGAGGCCTGGGGGATGTTGGCTACACCTTC. Its amino acids are CASSYRGLGDVGYTF.